This entry describes one T cell receptor beta chain. Its specificity is not known. These data come from a study of T cell responses to AZD1222 COVID-19 vaccine. Study conclusions and caveats: Among those given AZD1222, only 5 to 7 were seropositive at baseline.

Clones were sequenced by immunoSEQ multiplex PCR, and TCRdb holds only the in-frame ones, with some missing. Seen here are under 110,000 clones, 87% observed once, and the top ten hold approximately 15%. This CDR3 spans 13 amino acids. Trimming took off 3 bases at V and 8 bases at J, with 13 bases between the two ends. The receptor's source is an adult in good health. Specimen: peripheral blood, collected on day 0 of AZD1222 vaccination. J is TRBJ1-1 and V is TRBV12-3 or TRBV12-4; D ambiguous. CDR3 sequence (DNA): TGTGCCAGCAGTTTTTCCGACGGCCGAGAAGCTTTCTTT. Encoded protein: CASSFSDGREAFF.